The clone carrying this T cell receptor beta chain has a count of ten or more. Its target is unknown. TCRdb recomputed calls from the reads with MiXCR, one row per CDR3 protein. The data show 250,000 to 300,000 distinct CDR3 sequences, over 15% seen once. Germline CDR1 reads MDHEN; CDR2 reads SYDVKM. With 6 bases removed from V and 4 bases from J, the gap between germline ends came to 10 bases. The CDR3 is 13 residues long. This sample was included in a study of T cell repertoires in cytomegalovirus infection. About the research overall: Public signatures in TCR beta pointed to CMV infection and matching HLA type. Overall study results and limits: CMV-specific TCR beta clonotypes restricted by HLA-C dominated the ex vivo response. There were carriers of CMV plus the relevant HLA, and cumulative public TCR beta family frequency identified them.

The receptor comes from a human donor in good health (CMV status not recorded). Some clones in this sample may be carry-over from other donors' samples. The rearrangement uses TRBV28 and TRBJ2-1; D is unresolved. The sample consisted of CD8+ T cells from PBMCs. The CDR3, as DNA: TGTGCCAGCAGCTTAGGAGCTTACAATGAGCAGTTCTTC. Amino acid sequence: CASSLGAYNEQFF.